Following are 7 T cell receptor beta chains from one sample sequenced in a study of T cells in Graves' hyperthyroidism and ophthalmopathy. Authors of the study amplified TCR beta CDR3 regions from RNA transcripts. The HTBI primer set was used in a first-round RT-PCR of the TCR CDR3. TCRdb re-called the multiplex PCR reads through MiXCR, storing one row per CDR3 protein. This sample has 550,000 to 850,000 distinct CDR3 sequences, with around 20% found just once. Source material: blood. The source is a woman between 45 and 60 years old with Graves' hyperthyroidism that later progressed to Graves' ophthalmopathy.

The chain is built from TRBV12-3 or TRBV12-4 and TRBJ1-1, with D uncertain. Trimming cost V 3 bases and J 3 bases, with 8 bases left between them. This CDR3 has 13 amino acids. The CDR3 nucleotides are TGTGCCAGCAGTTTGTTGGAGGACACTGAAGCTTTCTTT. Amino acids: CASSLLEDTEAFF.

This clonotype was counted only a few times. The V and J genes are TRBV6-5 and TRBJ1-2, with D hard to call. Germline values: CDR1 MNHEY, CDR2 SVGAGI. This CDR3 spans 12 amino acids. Trimming left V 0 bases short and J 13 bases short, with 12 bases between. In DNA form, the CDR3 reads TGTGCCAGCAGTTACTCTGGCAGGAGCCGCACCTTC. Translating it yields CASSYSGRSRTF.

This clonotype was seen at least ten times. The genes are TRBV7-2 and TRBJ1-5, with D perhaps matching TRBD1 (5 bases). The V end was cut by 1 base, the J end by 6 bases, with 13 bases between. The CDR3 runs 15 residues. The V gene's germline CDR1 is SGHTA and CDR2 FQGNSA. The chain's CDR3 is CASSLGQGLIQPQHF. The CDR3, as DNA: TGTGCCAGCAGCTTAGGGCAGGGTCTCATTCAGCCCCAGCATTTT.

This clonotype was picked up a small number of times. The chain joins TRBV7-9 to TRBJ2-7, with TRBD1 matching 7 bases. CDR3 length equals 15 residues. Germline trimming cut 5 bases from V and 6 bases from J; bases unmatched to any gene: 13. Germline assignment: CDR1 SEHNR and CDR2 FQNEAQ (reference sequence). CDR3 region: CASSPGQADTGEQYF. In nucleotides, the CDR3 is TGTGCCAGCAGCCCCGGACAGGCAGACACCGGCGAGCAGTACTTC.

This rearrangement joins TRBV5-4 to TRBJ1-2; D possibly corresponds to TRBD1 (5 bases). With 3 bases removed from V and 4 bases from J, the gap between germline ends came to 13 bases. CDR3 size: 14 residues. In germline, CDR1 is SGHNT, CDR2 YYREEE (reference sequence). The CDR3 DNA reads as TGTGCCAGCAGCTCGGCAGGGAACAGCTATGGCTACACCTTC. This encodes CASSSAGNSYGYTF.

The chain couples TRBV29-1 to TRBJ1-1; unclear D gene. In germline, CDR1 is SQVTM, CDR2 ANQGSEA. The CDR3 is 14 residues long. Between the trimmed V and J ends, which lost 3 bases and 5 bases, there was a span of 16 bases. CDR3 nucleotide sequence: TGCAGCGTTGAGACCCGAGGTCAAGGGACTGAAGCTTTCTTT. Translating gives CSVETRGQGTEAFF.

This clonotype was counted between two and nine times. The chain links TRBV14 to TRBJ1-3; a possible D gene is TRBD1 (5 bases). V lost 8 bases and J 0 bases, leaving 11 bases between the germline ends. This CDR3 has 14 residues. Germline-derived CDR1 and CDR2 are SGHDN and FVKESK. CDR3 in amino acids: CASGLGVSGNTIYF. DNA for the CDR3: TGTGCCAGCGGACTGGGGGTCTCTGGAAACACCATATATTTT.